The 18 T cell receptor beta chains below all came from one sample that was sequenced in a study of OX40 agonist ivuxolimab in advanced cancers. TCRdb's copy holds only in-frame clones and misses some; the assay was immunoSEQ multiplex PCR. The sample contains more than 25,000 clones, about 83% of which appear only once. This specimen was CD4+ or CD8+ T cells sorted from blood, taken in a trial of the OX40 agonist ivuxolimab. The receptor source for this set is an adult with an advanced solid tumor such as melanoma, head and neck, liver or kidney cancer.

The chain recombines TRBV19 with TRBJ2-2; 9 bases agree with TRBD2. V shed 5 bases and J 1 base; nucleotides not matched to a gene: 8. The germline CDR1 and CDR2 sequences are LNHDA and SQIVND (reference sequence). The CDR3 totals 17 residues. The CDR3 coding sequence is TGTGCCAGTAGTCACCGCGGGAGGGTAGGGAACACCGGGGAGCTGTTTTTT. Protein: CASSHRGRVGNTGELFF.

The chain employs TRBV27 and TRBJ2-3; D unclear. Germline assignment: CDR1 MNHEY and CDR2 SMNVEV (reference sequence). This CDR3 region has 15 residues. Trimming pared 5 bases from V and 2 bases from J, leaving 14 bases between. The CDR3 nucleotides are TGTGCCAGCAGTCCTAGTCCCCGGTTCACAGATACGCAGTATTTT. Encoded protein: CASSPSPRFTDTQYF.

The CDR3 nucleotides are TGTGCCAGCAGTGAATGGGGTGGGTCACCCCTCCACTTT. Residues: CASSEWGGSPLHF. The chain combines TRBV6-4 with TRBJ1-6; unclear D gene. There are 13 residues in the CDR3. Trimming left V 3 bases short and J 10 bases short, with 10 bases between. Per the germline V gene, CDR1 is MRHNA and CDR2 is SNTAGT.

The chain recombines TRBV27 with TRBJ1-1, with D perhaps TRBD1 (5 bases). Germline CDR1 is MNHEY and CDR2 is SMNVEV (reference sequence). This CDR3 has 16 residues. V was cut by 0 bases and J by 0 bases, with 11 bases left in between. The CDR3 is CASSLSWGRLNTEAFF. CDR3 sequence (DNA): TGTGCCAGCAGTTTATCGTGGGGCAGATTGAACACTGAAGCTTTCTTT.

V gene TRBV27 combines with J gene TRBJ2-1; 7 positions agree with TRBD1. Germline V gene sequence: CDR1 MNHEY, CDR2 SMNVEV (reference sequence). Trimming removed 5 bases from V and 4 bases from J; junction bases left unmatched: 5. This CDR3 has 14 residues. Here the CDR3 DNA reads TGTGCCAGCAGTGAAGGGGGCGCTTACAATGAGCAGTTCTTC. Translating it yields CASSEGGAYNEQFF.

The rearrangement uses TRBV5-6 and TRBJ1-1; possibly TRBD1 for D (6 bases). Germline CDR1 is SGHDT and CDR2 is YYEEEE. This CDR3 region has 13 residues. Trimming cost V 6 bases and J 1 base, with 10 bases left between them. CDR3 nucleotides: TGTGCCAGCACCCAACAGGGGAACACTGAAGCTTTCTTT. This codes for CASTQQGNTEAFF.

This clone was found a few times. The V and J genes are TRBV6-5 and TRBJ1-2; D is ambiguous. This CDR3 spans 13 amino acids. In germline, CDR1 is MNHEY, CDR2 SVGAGI. V dropped 6 bases and J dropped 0 bases, with 8 bases sitting between them. The CDR3 spells CASSSGTNYGYTF. The DNA for the CDR3 is TGTGCCAGCAGCAGTGGAACTAACTATGGCTACACCTTC.

The rearrangement links TRBV5-6 to TRBJ1-1, with a possible D match to TRBD1 (5 bases). Trimming removed 4 bases from V and 7 bases from J, with 8 bases in between. CDR1 and CDR2 (germline): SGHDT, YYEEEE. The CDR3 consists of 11 residues. The CDR3 loop reads CASSGTDEAFF. The CDR3 region has the DNA TGTGCCAGCAGCGGGACGGATGAAGCTTTCTTT. The variable domain in full, completed from reference TRBV5-6 and TRBJ1-1, reads DAGVTQSPTHLIKTRGQQVTLRCSPKSGHDTVSWYQQALGQGPQFIFQYYEEEERQRGNFPDRFSGHQFPNYSSELNVNALLLGDSALYLCASSGTDEAFFGQGTRLTVV.

CDR3 region: CATSREGGAGEDNEQFF. The CDR3 DNA sequence: TGTGCCACCAGCAGAGAGGGCGGGGCGGGGGAGGACAATGAGCAGTTCTTC. The genes are TRBV15 and TRBJ2-1, with 7 bases fitting TRBD2. This CDR3 comprises 17 residues. V dropped 0 bases and J dropped 5; count of bases not matched to a gene: 10. Germline V CDR1 and CDR2: LNHNV, YYDKDF (reference sequence). The full variable domain, with the rest looked up from reference TRBV15 and TRBJ2-1, is DAMVIQNPRYQVTQFGKPVTLSCSQTLNHNVMYWYQQKSSQAPKLLFHYYDKDFNNEADTPDNFQSRRPNTSFCFLDIRSPGLGDTAMYLCATSREGGAGEDNEQFFGPGTRLTVL.

The chain is built from TRBV5-4 and TRBJ1-6; 9 bases match TRBD1. Germline lookup yields CDR1 SGHNT and CDR2 YYREEE (reference sequence). The CDR3 spans 15 residues. Trimming cost V 3 bases and J 10 bases; bases outside gene matches: 8. As DNA, the CDR3 is TGTGCCAGCAGCTCGAAACAGGGGGCAGACTCACCCCTCCACTTT. It specifies CASSSKQGADSPLHF.

The chain combines TRBV4-1 with TRBJ2-7; 8 bases fit TRBD1. This CDR3 has 14 residues. V lost 1 base, J lost 6 bases, and 5 bases stayed unmatched. From germline, CDR1 is MGHRA and CDR2 YSYEKL. The CDR3: CASSQVGQGREQYF. DNA of the CDR3: TGCGCCAGCAGCCAAGTCGGACAGGGCCGCGAGCAGTACTTC.

The rearrangement links TRBV7-9 to TRBJ1-1, with D possibly being TRBD1 (6 bases). Trimming removed 1 base from V and 5 bases from J, with 11 bases in between. CDR1 SEHNR and CDR2 FQNEAQ come from the germline V gene (reference sequence). This CDR3 is built from 14 residues. Here the CDR3 reads CASSLVLGGTEAFF. Written as DNA, the CDR3 is TGTGCCAGCAGCTTAGTTTTAGGGGGAACTGAAGCTTTCTTT.

The J gene is TRBJ1-2, the V gene TRBV29-1; D is undetermined. Germline CDR1 and CDR2: SQVTM and ANQGSEA. This CDR3 has 13 amino acids. Trimming stripped 5 bases from V and 3 bases from J, with 13 bases between. CDR3 DNA: TGCAGCGTTCGGGCAGGTGATGACTATGGCTACACCTTC. Translating gives CSVRAGDDYGYTF.

CDR3 in amino acids: CASSGQGPSYEQYF. The CDR3 bases are TGTGCCAGCAGCGGACAGGGGCCCTCCTACGAGCAGTACTTC. The chain couples TRBV11-2 to TRBJ2-7; 9 bases are shared with TRBD1. This CDR3 spans 14 amino acids. V lost 5 bases and J lost 0; bases outside the gene matches: 2. Germline V CDR1 and CDR2: SGHAT, FQNNGV. Variable domain in full (rest from reference TRBV11-2 and TRBJ2-7): EAGVAQSPRYKIIEKRQSVAFWCNPISGHATLYWYQQILGQGPKLLIQFQNNGVVDDSQLPKDRFSAERLKGVDSTLKIQPAKLEDSAVYLCASSGQGPSYEQYFGPGTRLTVT.

The genes are TRBV4-1 and TRBJ2-7, with unresolved D. Germline CDR1 and CDR2: MGHRA and YSYEKL. The CDR3 covers 15 residues. Trimming shortened V by 3 bases and J by 1 base, and 13 bases separated the two germline ends. The CDR3 DNA follows: TGCGCCAGCAGCCAGTCCTCACATGATTCCTACGAGCAGTACTTC. Protein product: CASSQSSHDSYEQYF.

The chain recombines TRBV5-8 with TRBJ1-6; D perhaps matches TRBD1 (6 bases). The CDR3 is 13 residues long. Germline V CDR1 and CDR2: SGHTS, YDEGEE. Trimming took 5 bases from V and 5 from J, leaving 8 bases between them. CDR3 nucleotides: TGTGCCAGCAGGGGGACAAATAATTCACCCCTCCACTTT. It is translated as CASRGTNNSPLHF.

The chain uses TRBV27 and TRBJ2-7; 11 bases map to TRBD1. CDR1 and CDR2 from the germline V gene are MNHEY and SMNVEV (reference sequence). The V segment lost 2 bases and the J segment 5 bases; nucleotides outside the gene matches: 5. This CDR3 spans 15 amino acids. CDR3 sequence: CASSLRDRGSHEQYF. For the CDR3, the DNA is TGTGCCAGCAGTTTAAGGGACAGGGGGTCCCACGAGCAGTACTTC.

The gene calls are TRBV7-9 and TRBJ1-1; D is ambiguous. V lost 5 bases and J 2 bases, leaving 12 bases between the germline ends. The germline V gene has CDR1 SEHNR and CDR2 FQNEAQ (reference sequence). The CDR3 covers 14 residues. CDR3 protein: CASSPTTPNTEAFF. The CDR3, as DNA: TGTGCCAGCAGCCCGACAACACCTAACACTGAAGCTTTCTTT.